A selection of T cell receptor beta chains follows, all from one sample in a study of shared clonotypes between healthy human individuals. Here immunoSEQ multiplex PCR was the method, and the copy in TCRdb shows in-frame clones only, minus some. The sample lists 470,000 or so clones; almost 80% were seen once. The sample consisted of PBMCs. The receptors originated from a woman in her thirties or forties in good health. Some clones in this sample may be carry-over from other donors' samples. Both conserved end residues are part of each CDR3. Fields, in order: CDR3 DNA, CDR3 protein, J gene, clone size, V gene, D gene. The D gene is left open where the match is weak. Size is stated for part of the rows, as once, few or many counts, or as a class when the clone is expanded.

TGTGCCTGGGCGGTAGAGACCCAGTACTTC,CAWAVETQYF,TRBJ2-5,.,TRBV30,.
TGCGCCAGCAGTGACTCGACAGGGAGGCCAGCTTCCTACGAGCAGTACTTC,CASSDSTGRPASYEQYF,TRBJ2-7,.,TRBV10-2,.
TGTGCCAGCAGCGCCCTTAGAGCGGGCTACGAGCAGTACTTC,CASSALRAGYEQYF,TRBJ2-7,few,TRBV9,.
TGTGCCAGCAGGGGGGGACCCTACGAGCAGTACTTC,CASRGGPYEQYF,TRBJ2-7,.,TRBV7-9,.
TGTGCCAGCAGACGACAGGCAAGTTATGGCTACACCTTC,CASRRQASYGYTF,TRBJ1-2,.,TRBV6-5,.
TGTGCCAGCAGCGTCTCGGGACATGGTCGCAATGAGCAGTTCTTC,CASSVSGHGRNEQFF,TRBJ2-1,.,TRBV9,.
TGTGCCAGCAGGGTCGGGACTAGCGGGAGTGGCACAGATACGCAGTATTTT,CASRVGTSGSGTDTQYF,TRBJ2-3,.,TRBV2,TRBD2
TGTGCCAGCAGCTTGGCCATGTCCGGGGAGCTGTTTTTT,CASSLAMSGELFF,TRBJ2-2,.,TRBV5-4,.
TGTGCCAGCAGCCGCGGACAGGTCGACACCGGGGAGCTGTTTTTT,CASSRGQVDTGELFF,TRBJ2-2,.,TRBV7-3,TRBD1
TGTGCCAGCAGCAGGGGGCCTAATGAAAAACTGTTTTTT,CASSRGPNEKLFF,TRBJ1-4,.,TRBV9,TRBD1
TGTGCCAGCAGTGAAGGGGGGGGAGTGGGAGGTACCGGGGAGCTGTTTTTT,CASSEGGGVGGTGELFF,TRBJ2-2,many,TRBV6-1,TRBD2
TGCGCCAGCTCCCACCGGGGGTGGGGTGAGCAGTTCTTC,CASSHRGWGEQFF,TRBJ2-1,.,TRBV4-3,.
TGTGCCAGCAGTTTTGGGACACATTATAGCAATCAGCCCCAGCATTTT,CASSFGTHYSNQPQHF,TRBJ1-5,.,TRBV28,.
TGTGCCAGCAGCTTCTATCGAGGGGAGCTGTTTTTT,CASSFYRGELFF,TRBJ2-2,.,TRBV7-2,.
TGTGCCACCAGCAGAGACAGGGGAGCAGATACGCAGTATTTT,CATSRDRGADTQYF,TRBJ2-3,.,TRBV15,.
TGTGCCAGCAGCCGAGGGACAGGGTCGAACACCGGGGAGCTGTTTTTT,CASSRGTGSNTGELFF,TRBJ2-2,once,TRBV11-2,TRBD1
TGTGCCAGCAGCACCCGGCCTGAGGCCAAAAACATTCAGTACTTC,CASSTRPEAKNIQYF,TRBJ2-4,.,TRBV7-2,.